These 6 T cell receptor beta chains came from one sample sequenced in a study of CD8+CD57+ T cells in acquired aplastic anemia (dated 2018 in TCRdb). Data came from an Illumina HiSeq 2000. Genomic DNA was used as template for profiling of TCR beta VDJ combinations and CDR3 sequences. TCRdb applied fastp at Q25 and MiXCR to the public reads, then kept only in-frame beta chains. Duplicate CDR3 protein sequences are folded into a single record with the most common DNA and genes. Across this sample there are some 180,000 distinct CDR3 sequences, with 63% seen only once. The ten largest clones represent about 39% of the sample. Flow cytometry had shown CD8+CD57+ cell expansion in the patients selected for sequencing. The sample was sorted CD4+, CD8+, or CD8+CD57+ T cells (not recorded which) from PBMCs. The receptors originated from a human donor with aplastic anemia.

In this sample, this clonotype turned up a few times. CDR3 in DNA: TGTGCCAGCAGCTCGCCTACGATGGGAGATACCCAGTACTTC. This gives the protein CASSSPTMGDTQYF. V and J are TRBV7-9 and TRBJ2-5; tentatively, D is TRBD2 (5 bases). Germline CDR1 reads SEHNR; CDR2 reads FQNEAQ (reference sequence). The CDR3 spans 14 residues. V dropped 4 bases and J dropped 8 bases, with 17 bases sitting between them.

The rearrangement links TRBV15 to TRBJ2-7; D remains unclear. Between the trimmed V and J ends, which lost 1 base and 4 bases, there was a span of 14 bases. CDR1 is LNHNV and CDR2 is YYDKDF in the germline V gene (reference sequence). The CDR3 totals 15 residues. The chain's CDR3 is CATSRAGQAVYEQYF. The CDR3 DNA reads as TGTGCCACCAGCAGAGCTGGTCAGGCAGTATACGAGCAGTACTTC. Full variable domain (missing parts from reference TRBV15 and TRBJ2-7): DAMVIQNPRYQVTQFGKPVTLSCSQTLNHNVMYWYQQKSSQAPKLLFHYYDKDFNNEADTPDNFQSRRPNTSFCFLDIRSPGLGDTAMYLCATSRAGQAVYEQYFGPGTRLTVT.

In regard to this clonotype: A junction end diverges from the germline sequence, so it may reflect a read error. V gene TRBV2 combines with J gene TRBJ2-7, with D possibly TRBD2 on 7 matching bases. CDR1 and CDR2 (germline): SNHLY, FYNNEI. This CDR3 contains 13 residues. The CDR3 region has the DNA TGTGCCAGCTGCATAGGGGGGGGCCACGAGCATTACTTC. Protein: CASCIGGGHEHYF.

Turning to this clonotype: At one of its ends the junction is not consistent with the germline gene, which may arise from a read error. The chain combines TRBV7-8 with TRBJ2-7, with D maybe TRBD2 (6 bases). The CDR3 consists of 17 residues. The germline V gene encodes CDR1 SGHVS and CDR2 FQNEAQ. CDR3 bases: TGTGCCAGCAGGCTCCACCCGACCGGGACGGTTGGTCGGGAGCAGTGCTTC. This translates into CASRLHPTGTVGREQCF.

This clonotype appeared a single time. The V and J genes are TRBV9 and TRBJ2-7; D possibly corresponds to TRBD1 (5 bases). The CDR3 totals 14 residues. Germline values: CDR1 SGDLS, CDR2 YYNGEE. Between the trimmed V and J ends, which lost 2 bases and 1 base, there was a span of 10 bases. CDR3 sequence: CASSVGHDSYEQYF. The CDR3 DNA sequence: TGTGCCAGCAGCGTTGGACATGATTCCTACGAGCAGTACTTC.

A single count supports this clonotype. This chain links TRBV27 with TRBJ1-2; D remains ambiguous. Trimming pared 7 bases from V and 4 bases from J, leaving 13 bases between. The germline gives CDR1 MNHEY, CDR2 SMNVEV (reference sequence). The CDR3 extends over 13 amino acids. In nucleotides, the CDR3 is TGTGCCAGCACTAAGAACCCCCTCTATGGCTACACCTTC. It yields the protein CASTKNPLYGYTF.